These T cell receptor beta chains were read from a single sample in a study of T cells in Graves' hyperthyroidism and ophthalmopathy. TCRdb itself ran the multiplex PCR reads through MiXCR, one entry per CDR3 protein. The table has 450,000 to 550,000 distinct CDR3 sequences, less than 25% seen once. Sequenced input: blood. The receptors here all came from a woman in her thirties with Graves' ophthalmopathy. Each CDR3 is given with its conserved first and last residue. Fields, in order: J gene, V gene, D gene, clone size, CDR3 DNA, CDR3 protein. A D gene is named only where the DNA matches it firmly. Only part of the rows carry a size: once, few, many, or a class if the clone is expanded.

TRBJ2-5	TRBV29-1	NA	many	TGCAGCGCTATACAGGGAGGCATTGAGCCCCAAGAGACCCAGTACTTC	CSAIQGGIEPQETQYF
TRBJ2-7	TRBV10-3	TRBD2	many	TGTGCCATCAGTGATCGCGGGGGGGAAACCTACGAGCAGTACTTC	CAISDRGGETYEQYF
TRBJ1-5	TRBV14	TRBD1	NA	TGTGCCAGCACCCAAGTTCTTTTTCCGGGGACAGGAGGCGATCAGCCCCAGCATTTT	CASTQVLFPGTGGDQPQHF
TRBJ1-1	TRBV25-1	TRBD1	NA	TGTGCCAGCAGGGGGGTCGGGACAGCGGGCACTGAAGCTTTCTTT	CASRGVGTAGTEAFF
TRBJ1-5	TRBV12-3/TRBV12-4	TRBD1	NA	TGTGCCAGCAGTTACAGGACAGGGTGGGGCAATCAGCCCCAGCATTTT	CASSYRTGWGNQPQHF
TRBJ1-3	TRBV5-1	NA	NA	TGCGCCAGCACAACGATCGCGGGTGGGGGAAACACCATATATTTT	CASTTIAGGGNTIYF
TRBJ2-3	TRBV27	NA	NA	TGTGCCAGCAGTTTATTAACAAAAACAGATACGCAGTATTTT	CASSLLTKTDTQYF
TRBJ2-7	TRBV20-1	TRBD1	few	TGCAGTGCTAGACTCCCGGGACAGGGGGCCTACGAGCAGTACTTC	CSARLPGQGAYEQYF
TRBJ2-7	TRBV10-3	NA	many	TGTGCCTCGCGGCGGGACGGTTCCTACGAGCAGTACTTC	CASRRDGSYEQYF
TRBJ1-1	TRBV28	TRBD1	NA	TGTGCCAGCAGTCCCCTGGAGGGGGCATTGAACACTGAAGCTTTCTTT	CASSPLEGALNTEAFF
TRBJ1-1	TRBV12-3/TRBV12-4	NA	NA	TGTGCCAGCAGTTTAGGTGACAGGACCGACACTGAAGCTTTCTTT	CASSLGDRTDTEAFF
TRBJ2-7	TRBV5-5	TRBD1	many	TGTGCCAGCAGCGTGGACAGGGCAATCTCCTACGAGCAGTACTTC	CASSVDRAISYEQYF
TRBJ2-5	TRBV15	TRBD2	NA	TGTGCCACCAGCAAAATAGCGGGAGAGACCCAGTACTTC	CATSKIAGETQYF
TRBJ2-4	TRBV4-1	NA	NA	TGCGCCAGCAGCCAAATAATATGGGGGACCAAAAACATTCAGTACTTC	CASSQIIWGTKNIQYF
TRBJ1-1	TRBV27	TRBD1	many	TGTGCCAGCCGCGTGACCGGGACAGGGGTAACTGAAGCTTTCTTT	CASRVTGTGVTEAFF
TRBJ2-2	TRBV12-3/TRBV12-4	NA	NA	TGTGCCAGCAGTTGGAGACAGGCCGGGGAGCTGTTTTTT	CASSWRQAGELFF
TRBJ2-7	TRBV6-2/TRBV6-3	TRBD1	many	TGTGCCAGCAGTTACGTACAGGGGGGATTCGAGCAGTACTTC	CASSYVQGGFEQYF
TRBJ1-2	TRBV6-4	NA	many	TGTGCCAGCAGTGACTCGCCTAGGACGGATCCCTATGGCTACACCTTC	CASSDSPRTDPYGYTF
TRBJ2-5	TRBV7-8	NA	once	TGTGCCAGCAGCCCGCTGCGGGGGCTCCAAGAGACCCAGTACTTC	CASSPLRGLQETQYF
TRBJ1-5	TRBV10-3	NA	many	TGTGCCATCAGTGACCCGGACAGTTATCAGCCCCAGCATTTT	CAISDPDSYQPQHF
TRBJ1-3	TRBV10-3	TRBD1	many	TGTGCCATCAGTGCGACAGGGGAATACACCATATATTTT	CAISATGEYTIYF
TRBJ1-2	TRBV30	NA	many	TGTGCCTGGAGAGGTGCAGGGCGCCTTGGAGAAAATGGCTACACCTTC	CAWRGAGRLGENGYTF
TRBJ1-2	TRBV20-1	TRBD1	NA	TGCAGTGCTACCCACCGGGACAGGGCCTATGGCTACACCTTC	CSATHRDRAYGYTF
TRBJ2-7	TRBV6-5	TRBD1	many	TGTGCCAGCAGACTCGGACAGGGAGCCTACGAGCAGTACTTC	CASRLGQGAYEQYF
TRBJ1-5	TRBV2	NA	NA	TGTGCCAGCAGTGTTTCAGTAAATCAGCCCCAGCATTTT	CASSVSVNQPQHF
TRBJ1-2	TRBV25-1	TRBD1	NA	TGTGCCAGCAGTGAATGGGGGACAGGGTTTGGCTACACCTTC	CASSEWGTGFGYTF
TRBJ1-3	TRBV2	NA	few	TGTGCCAGCAGTGAGGCGGGCCGCTCTGGAAGCACCATATATTTT	CASSEAGRSGSTIYF
TRBJ1-1	TRBV6-6	TRBD1	many	TGTGCCAGCAGTTACCGCAGGGGGCAAGGAGCAATGAACACTGAAGCTTTCTTT	CASSYRRGQGAMNTEAFF
TRBJ2-7	TRBV12-3/TRBV12-4	TRBD1	few	TGTGCCAGCAGTCTAGGGGGCTGGACCTACGAGCAGTACTTC	CASSLGGWTYEQYF
TRBJ2-5	TRBV27	TRBD2	many	TGTGCCAGCAGTTTATCTCTAGCGGGAGGAGAGACCCAGTACTTC	CASSLSLAGGETQYF
TRBJ2-7	TRBV7-9	NA	few	TGTGCCAGCAGCTTAGGGGCGACAGAAGACTACGAGCAGTACTTC	CASSLGATEDYEQYF
TRBJ1-1	TRBV29-1	NA	many	TGCAGCGTTGACGAGGAGAAGAACACTGAAGCTTTCTTT	CSVDEEKNTEAFF
TRBJ1-1	TRBV7-3	NA	many	TGTGCCAGCAGCTTAACTGGGGGAGTGAACACTGAAGCTTTCTTT	CASSLTGGVNTEAFF